The source of this T cell receptor beta chain is a study of blood T cell repertoires in COVID-19. Using immunoSEQ multiplex PCR, the repertoire was profiled, and TCRdb retains in-frame clones only, with some absent. The sample consists of around 700,000 clones, about nine tenths of them appearing once. This CDR3 contains 16 residues. Germline CDR1 MNHEY, CDR2 SVGAGI. V dropped 0 bases and J dropped 8; count of bases not matched to a gene: 11. The V and J genes are TRBV6-5 and TRBJ1-2; 8 bases are a match to TRBD1. The TCR was taken from a woman aged 18 to 35 with acute or convalescent COVID-19. The sequenced material came from peripheral blood. The CDR3 DNA sequence: TGTGCCAGCAGTTACTCTTCGACAAGGACAGGGCACGGCTACACCTTC. Its translation: CASSYSSTRTGHGYTF.